This T cell receptor (beta chain) was identified in a study of somatic mutations in cytotoxic T cells in rheumatoid arthritis. CD4+ cells and CD8+ cells were each obtained through positive magnetic bead selection, and their purity was assessed by flow cytometry. CDR1 and CDR2 (germline): MGHRA, YSYEKL. V lost 4 bases to trimming and J lost 4 bases; unmatched junction nucleotides: 8. The CDR3 length is 16 residues. The assay was immunoSEQ multiplex PCR, and TCRdb's table has in-frame clones only and misses some. The sample lists approximately 9,400 clones, 75% to 90% occurring once. The sequencing sample was made of CD4+ T cells sorted from blood. This sequence originates from a woman aged 18-29 years with rheumatoid arthritis. V usage is TRBV4-1 and J usage is TRBJ1-4; 8 nucleotides agree with TRBD1. The CDR3 sequence: CASSRPGQGNNEKLFF. In nucleotides, the CDR3 is TGCGCCAGCAGCCGGCCCGGACAGGGTAATAATGAAAAACTGTTTTTT.